The 32 T cell receptor beta chains in this list originate from one sample, sequenced in a study of radiotherapy plus CTLA-4 blockade in lung cancer. TCRdb's table, derived via immunoSEQ multiplex PCR, lists solely in-frame clones and lacks some. The sample lists over 60,000 clones; roughly 84% were seen once. The sequenced sample was peripheral blood, obtained from a patient treated with radiotherapy plus ipilimumab. The receptors derive from a human donor with non-small cell lung cancer that progressed on radiotherapy plus ipilimumab.

J is TRBJ1-2 and V is TRBV18; TRBD1 matches at 7 bases. CDR1 and CDR2 from the germline V gene are KGHSH and LQKENI. This CDR3 spans 15 amino acids. V dropped 2 bases and J dropped 4; count of bases not matched to a gene: 7. The CDR3 loop reads CASSPGQAATYGYTF. The CDR3 DNA sequence: TGTGCCAGCTCACCAGGACAGGCGGCCACCTATGGCTACACCTTC.

This sequence joins TRBV6-5 and TRBJ2-2; TRBD1 is a possible D gene (7 bases). Trimming shortened V by 6 bases and J by 6 bases, and 11 bases separated the two germline ends. In germline, CDR1 is MNHEY, CDR2 SVGAGI. The CDR3 totals 13 residues. CDR3 DNA: TGTGCCAGCAGGGACAGGAGGGCCGGGGAGCTGTTTTTT. It is translated as CASRDRRAGELFF.

The gene calls are TRBV10-3 and TRBJ2-1; D possibly corresponds to TRBD2 (5 bases). Germline CDR1 reads ENHRY; CDR2 reads SYGVKD. V gave up 7 bases and J gave up 5 bases, with 9 bases separating them. The CDR3 runs to 12 residues. The DNA of the CDR3 is TGTGCCATCATGAGCGGAAACAATGAGCAGTTCTTC. This translates into CAIMSGNNEQFF.

V and J are TRBV9 and TRBJ2-3, with TRBD1 matching 10 bases. The V segment lost 4 bases and the J segment 3 bases; nucleotides outside the gene matches: 8. In germline, CDR1 is SGDLS, CDR2 YYNGEE. The CDR3 is 16 amino acids. This CDR3 reads CASSPRTGGRTDTQYF. Written as DNA, the CDR3 is TGTGCCAGCAGCCCTAGGACAGGGGGAAGGACAGATACGCAGTATTTT.

This rearrangement joins TRBV5-6 to TRBJ2-1, with TRBD1 identical over 10 bases. Looked up from germline, CDR1 is SGHDT and CDR2 is YYEEEE. CDR3 length: 16 residues. The trim removed 4 bases at V and 3 bases at J, leaving 7 bases unmatched. CDR3 sequence (DNA): TGTGCCAGCAGCGGCAGACAGGGGGCCTTCTACAATGAGCAGTTCTTC. It is translated as CASSGRQGAFYNEQFF.

The V and J genes are TRBV7-9 and TRBJ1-1; 9 positions match TRBD1. With 5 bases clipped from V and 4 bases from J, the junction kept 8 bases outside the gene matches. This CDR3 is 15 amino acids long. Per germline, CDR1 SEHNR and CDR2 FQNEAQ (reference sequence). CDR3 region: CASSTRDREVTEAFF. CDR3 in DNA: TGTGCCAGCAGCACCCGGGACAGGGAAGTCACTGAAGCTTTCTTT.

J is TRBJ1-1 and V is TRBV30; possible D gene TRBD1, 5 bases. With 0 bases removed from V and 3 bases from J, the gap between germline ends came to 11 bases. The CDR3 loop spans 14 amino acids. CDR1 GTSNPN and CDR2 SVGIG come from the germline V gene (reference sequence). CDR3 amino acids: CAWSVSGTDTEAFF. Here the CDR3 DNA reads TGTGCCTGGAGTGTATCGGGGACCGACACTGAAGCTTTCTTT.

This chain links TRBV19 with TRBJ2-1; a weak D match, TRBD1 (6 bases). The CDR3 has 13 residues. Germline CDR1 and CDR2: LNHDA and SQIVND (reference sequence). Trimming left V 5 bases short and J 2 bases short, with 7 bases between. This CDR3 is CASSWTAYNEQFF. In nucleotides, the CDR3 is TGTGCCAGTAGTTGGACAGCCTACAATGAGCAGTTCTTC.

The CDR3 bases are TGTGCCAGTAGTAGGACAGGGCGGAACACTGAAGCTTTCTTT. Translation gives CASSRTGRNTEAFF. The chain has TRBV19 and TRBJ1-1, with 8 nucleotides matching TRBD1. Losses at the gene ends were 4 bases for V and 1 base for J; bases not matched to a gene: 2. The CDR3 is 14 amino acids. Germline-derived CDR1 and CDR2 are LNHDA and SQIVND (reference sequence).

In its sample, this clone ranks as large (0.1 to 1%). The sample has other DNA sequences that encode this CDR3 too. The chain combines TRBV2 with TRBJ1-1; D is uncertain. CDR3 length: 18 amino acids. Trimming removed 1 base at V and 0 bases at J, with 18 bases between. Per the germline V gene, CDR1 is SNHLY and CDR2 is FYNNEI. The DNA of the CDR3 is TGTGCCAGCAGTGAAGGGGTGGCCGTAGCATTCATGAACACTGAAGCTTTCTTT. Translated, it gives CASSEGVAVAFMNTEAFF.

This clone was observed a few times. This chain links TRBV7-6 with TRBJ2-5; D uncertain. Germline CDR1 SGHVS, CDR2 FNYEAQ. V lost 5 bases to trimming and J lost 2 bases, with 3 bases between them. CDR3 length equals 11 residues. The CDR3 loop is CASSLQETQYF. The CDR3 nucleotides are TGTGCCAGCAGCCTTCAAGAGACCCAGTACTTC.

This clone was counted a few times. This chain joins TRBV9 and TRBJ2-1; 7 nucleotides line up with TRBD2. Germline V gene sequence: CDR1 SGDLS, CDR2 YYNGEE. This CDR3 region has 17 residues. Trimming removed 4 bases from V and 6 bases from J; junction bases left unmatched: 16. Written as DNA, the CDR3 is TGTGCCAGCAGCCCCCTCGGGCGGGAGTCTCCAGGCAATGAGCAGTTCTTC. Protein: CASSPLGRESPGNEQFF. The whole variable domain, filled in from reference TRBV9 and TRBJ2-1, reads DSGVTQTPKHLITATGQRVTLRCSPRSGDLSVYWYQQSLDQGLQFLIQYYNGEERAKGNILERFSAQQFPDLHSELNLSSLELGDSALYFCASSPLGRESPGNEQFFGPGTRLTVL.

This clone was detected only once. The rearrangement joins TRBV7-9 to TRBJ2-2; tentative D call: TRBD1 (7 bases). Germline V gene data show CDR1 as SEHNR and CDR2 as FQNEAQ (reference sequence). This CDR3 has 16 amino acids. V lost 6 bases and J lost 6, with 20 bases in between. CDR3 sequence: CASRREGGAGSGELFF. CDR3 DNA: TGTGCCAGCAGGCGGGAAGGGGGCGCGGGTTCCGGGGAGCTGTTTTTT.

V gene TRBV10-3 combines with J gene TRBJ1-2, with 8 positions matching TRBD1. Germline lookup yields CDR1 ENHRY and CDR2 SYGVKD. V shed 3 bases, J shed 7 bases, and the junction held 7 bases outside the gene matches. CDR3 length: 14 amino acids. This CDR3 reads CAISESDRAAGYTF. The DNA of the CDR3 is TGTGCCATCAGTGAATCGGACAGGGCGGCTGGCTACACCTTC.

The rearrangement joins TRBV28 to TRBJ2-7, with D possibly TRBD1 on 6 matching bases. Germline V gene data show CDR1 as MDHEN and CDR2 as SYDVKM. The CDR3 has 16 residues. Trimming took 6 bases from V and 2 from J, leaving 20 bases between them. The CDR3 protein is CASRREPDRFAYEQYV. The CDR3 nucleotides are TGTGCCAGCAGACGAGAACCCGACAGGTTCGCCTACGAGCAGTACGTC.

The chain links TRBV11-2 to TRBJ1-2; D is perhaps TRBD1 (6 bases). Between the trimmed V and J ends, which lost 5 bases and 4 bases, there was a span of 14 bases. CDR3 size: 14 residues. Germline loops: CDR1 SGHAT, CDR2 FQNNGV. CDR3 residues: CASSPPDSSYGYTF. In DNA, the CDR3 is TGTGCCAGCAGCCCGCCGGACAGTTCCTATGGCTACACCTTC.

This chain links TRBV2 with TRBJ2-5, with D perhaps matching TRBD2 (6 bases). V gave up 1 base and J gave up 5 bases, with 17 bases separating them. CDR1 is SNHLY, CDR2 FYNNEI, per germline. This CDR3 spans 16 amino acids. The CDR3 spells CASSEGGTFRGETQYF. The CDR3 DNA reads as TGTGCCAGCAGTGAAGGCGGGACGTTCCGGGGGGAGACCCAGTACTTC.

For the CDR3, the DNA is TGTGCCAGCAGTTACGGATTCGGGAATGAGCAGTTCTTC. Residues: CASSYGFGNEQFF. The chain couples TRBV6-5 to TRBJ2-1; no firm D call. V was pared by 2 bases and J by 7 bases, with 9 bases between. The CDR3 covers 13 residues. From germline, CDR1 is MNHEY and CDR2 SVGAGI.

The genes are TRBV5-6 and TRBJ2-7; D unresolved. The CDR3 is 12 residues long. Trimming removed 3 bases from V and 3 bases from J, with 7 bases in between. Germline-derived CDR1 and CDR2 are SGHDT and YYEEEE. CDR3 bases: TGTGCCAGCAGCTGGGGAAGCTACGAGCAGTACGTC. Its translation: CASSWGSYEQYV.

This clone was detected only a few times. CDR3 residues: CATSRASRGVETQYF. The CDR3 DNA reads as TGTGCCACCAGCAGGGCCTCGAGGGGAGTAGAGACCCAGTACTTC. J is TRBJ2-5 and V is TRBV15; D may match TRBD1 or TRBD2 (5 bases each). Trimming shortened V by 3 bases and J by 4 bases, and 15 bases separated the two germline ends. CDR3 length: 15 residues. Looked up from germline, CDR1 is LNHNV and CDR2 is YYDKDF (reference sequence).

The chain recombines TRBV5-1 with TRBJ2-2; 7 nucleotides match TRBD1. CDR3 length equals 15 residues. Germline assignment: CDR1 SGHRS and CDR2 YFSETQ. V was clipped by 4 bases and J by 3 bases; unmatched bases: 6. As DNA, the CDR3 is TGCGCCAGCAGCCACCGGGACAGTTACACCGGGGAGCTGTTTTTT. Translation gives CASSHRDSYTGELFF.

This chain links TRBV5-4 with TRBJ2-3; 9 positions match TRBD2. Germline assignment: CDR1 SGHNT and CDR2 YYREEE (reference sequence). Losses at the gene ends were 2 bases for V and 5 bases for J; bases not matched to a gene: 12. The CDR3 contains 17 residues. CDR3 nucleotides: TGTGCCAGCAGCTTAAATGGCGGTAGCGGGAGTGGAGATACGCAGTATTTT. Translation gives CASSLNGGSGSGDTQYF. Together with reference TRBV5-4 and TRBJ2-3, the CDR3 gives the full variable domain: ETGVTQSPTHLIKTRGQQVTLRCSSQSGHNTVSWYQQALGQGPQFIFQYYREEENGRGNFPPRFSGLQFPNYSSELNVNALELDDSALYLCASSLNGGSGSGDTQYFGPGTRLTVL.

V gene TRBV11-2 combines with J gene TRBJ2-7, with D perhaps TRBD2 (5 bases). This CDR3 is 15 amino acids long. The germline V gene has CDR1 SGHAT and CDR2 FQNNGV. Trimming left V 0 bases short and J 5 bases short, with 14 bases between. The CDR3 region has the DNA TGTGCCAGCAGCTTAGAAAAGCGGTGGGGTGACGAGCAGTACTTC. Translation gives CASSLEKRWGDEQYF.

CDR3 residues: CASSQGDSGNTIYF. In nucleotides, the CDR3 is TGCGCCAGCAGCCAGGGGGACTCTGGAAACACCATATATTTT. The V call is TRBV5-1, the J call TRBJ1-3; 7 bases line up with TRBD1. J was trimmed by 0 bases and V by 4 bases; bases with no gene match: 1. This CDR3 has 14 amino acids. CDR1 is SGHRS and CDR2 is YFSETQ in the germline V gene.

The chain combines TRBV7-9 with TRBJ2-1; 7 bases map to TRBD1. The CDR3 is 15 residues long. V trimming: 3 bases; J trimming: 0 bases; junction bases outside the gene matches: 2. Germline CDR1 and CDR2: SEHNR and FQNEAQ (reference sequence). CDR3 DNA: TGTGCCAGCAGCTTCGACAGGGCCTCCTACAATGAGCAGTTCTTC. Protein sequence: CASSFDRASYNEQFF.

V gene TRBV4-2 combines with J gene TRBJ2-1; D ambiguous. The V gene's germline CDR1 is LGHNA and CDR2 YNFKEQ. The CDR3 loop spans 15 amino acids. The V end was cut by 1 base, the J end by 7 bases, with 14 bases between. CDR3 nucleotides: TGTGCCAGCAGCCAAGCATCAGGTTATACTAATGAGCAGTTCTTC. This gives the protein CASSQASGYTNEQFF.

The gene calls are TRBV28 and TRBJ1-5, with D possibly being TRBD1 (6 bases). The CDR3 runs to 14 residues. Germline V gene lookup returns CDR1 MDHEN and CDR2 SYDVKM. The V end lost 3 bases, the J end lost 7 bases, and 13 bases lay between the germline ends. The CDR3 spells CASSFPSQGQPQHF. The CDR3 DNA reads TGTGCCAGCAGTTTCCCGTCCCAGGGGCAGCCCCAGCATTTT.

This chain uses TRBV9 with TRBJ2-5, with D possibly TRBD1 on 6 matching bases. The germline CDR1 and CDR2 sequences are SGDLS and YYNGEE. CDR3 length equals 14 residues. Trimming removed 6 bases from V and 1 base from J, with 13 bases in between. CDR3 sequence reads: CASNHEGVQETQYF. The CDR3 DNA sequence: TGTGCCAGCAACCACGAGGGGGTCCAAGAGACCCAGTACTTC. Full variable domain (outside the CDR3, taken from reference TRBV9 and TRBJ2-5): DSGVTQTPKHLITATGQRVTLRCSPRSGDLSVYWYQQSLDQGLQFLIQYYNGEERAKGNILERFSAQQFPDLHSELNLSSLELGDSALYFCASNHEGVQETQYFGPGTRLLVL.

The rearrangement uses TRBV7-8 and TRBJ1-3, with a tentative D call TRBD1 (5 bases). Germline CDR1 SGHVS, CDR2 FQNEAQ. CDR3 length equals 16 residues. With 5 bases removed from V and 1 base from J, the gap between germline ends came to 15 bases. The DNA for the CDR3 is TGTGCCAGCAGCCCCCGGGGCCTGAAATCTGGAAACACCATATATTTT. It yields the protein CASSPRGLKSGNTIYF.

The V gene is TRBV4-2, the J gene TRBJ2-3, with a possible D match to TRBD1 (5 bases). V was pared by 5 bases and J by 6 bases, with 12 bases between. The CDR3 length is 13 residues. Germline loops: CDR1 LGHNA, CDR2 YNFKEQ. The CDR3 protein is CASSKSQDDTQYF. The CDR3 bases are TGTGCCAGCAGCAAATCACAGGACGATACGCAGTATTTT.

The chain combines TRBV4-1 with TRBJ1-2; tentative D call: TRBD1 (5 bases). Germline V gene lookup returns CDR1 MGHRA and CDR2 YSYEKL. Trimming pared 0 bases from V and 9 bases from J, leaving 8 bases between. The CDR3 runs 12 residues. DNA of the CDR3: TGCGCCAGCAGCCAAGACGGGGGGAGCTACACCTTC. Translating gives CASSQDGGSYTF.

This rearrangement joins TRBV27 to TRBJ2-3; D might be TRBD1 or TRBD2, each matching 6 bases. The germline V and J ends were trimmed by 5 bases and 0 bases, with 24 bases remaining between them. This CDR3 region has 19 residues. The germline V gene encodes CDR1 MNHEY and CDR2 SMNVEV (reference sequence). CDR3 loop: CASSTPGHLSGASTDTQYF. In DNA, the CDR3 is TGTGCCAGCAGTACGCCGGGACACCTTAGCGGAGCTAGCACAGATACGCAGTATTTT.